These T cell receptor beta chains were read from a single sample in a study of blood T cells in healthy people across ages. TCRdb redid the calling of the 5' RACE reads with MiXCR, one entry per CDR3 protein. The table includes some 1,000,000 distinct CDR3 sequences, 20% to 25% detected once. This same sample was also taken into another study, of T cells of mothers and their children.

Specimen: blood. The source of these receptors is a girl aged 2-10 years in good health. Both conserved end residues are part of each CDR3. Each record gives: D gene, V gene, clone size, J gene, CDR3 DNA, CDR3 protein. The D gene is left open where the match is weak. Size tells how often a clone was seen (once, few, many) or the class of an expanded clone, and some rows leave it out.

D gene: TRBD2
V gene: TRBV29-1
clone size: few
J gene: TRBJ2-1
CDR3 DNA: TGCAGCGTTGAAGGGCGGGGGGGATACAATGAGCAGTTCTTC
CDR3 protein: CSVEGRGGYNEQFF

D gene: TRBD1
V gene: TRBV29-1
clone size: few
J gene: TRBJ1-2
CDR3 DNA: TGCAGCGTTGAGGGACAGTCGGGTGGCTACACCTTC
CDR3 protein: CSVEGQSGGYTF

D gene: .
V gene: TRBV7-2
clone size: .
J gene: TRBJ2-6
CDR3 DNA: TGTGCCAGCACCACGGGACTCAGCTCTGGGGCCAACGTCCTGACTTTC
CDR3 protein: CASTTGLSSGANVLTF

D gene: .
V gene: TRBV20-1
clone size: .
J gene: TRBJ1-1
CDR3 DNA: TGCAGTGCTAGGGCGGTGAAGGCCACTGAAGCTTTCTTT
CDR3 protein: CSARAVKATEAFF

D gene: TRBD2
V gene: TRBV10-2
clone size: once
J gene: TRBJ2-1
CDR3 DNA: TGCGCCAGCAGTGAACTAGCGGGAGTCCCCAATGAGCAGTTCTTC
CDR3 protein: CASSELAGVPNEQFF

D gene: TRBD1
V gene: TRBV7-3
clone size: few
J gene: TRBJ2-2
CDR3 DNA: TGTGCCAGCAGCTCTACCGGGACAGGGTACACCGGGGAGCTGTTTTTT
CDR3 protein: CASSSTGTGYTGELFF

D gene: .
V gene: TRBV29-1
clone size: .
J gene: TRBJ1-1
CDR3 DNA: TGCAGCGTTGAAGATCAACAGAACACTGAAGCTTTCTTT
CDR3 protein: CSVEDQQNTEAFF

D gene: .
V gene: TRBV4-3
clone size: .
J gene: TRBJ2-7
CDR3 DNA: TGCGCCAGCAGCCAAGATCGGACAGCCTCGGGGTACGAGCAGTACTTC
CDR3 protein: CASSQDRTASGYEQYF

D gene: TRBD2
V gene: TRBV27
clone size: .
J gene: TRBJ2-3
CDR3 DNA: TGTGCCAGCTCCAGACTAGCGGGAGGGGATACGCAGTATTTT
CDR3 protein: CASSRLAGGDTQYF

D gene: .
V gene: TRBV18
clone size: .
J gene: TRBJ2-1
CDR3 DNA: TGTGCCAGCTCACCACGTCAGGCCAGCGACAATGAGCAGTTCTTC
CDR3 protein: CASSPRQASDNEQFF

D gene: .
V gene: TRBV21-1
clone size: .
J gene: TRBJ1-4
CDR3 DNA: TGTGCCAGCAGCTTCAAACCGGCCAGGGGGCGCAGAGGTGCTAATGAAAAACTGTTTTTT
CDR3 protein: CASSFKPARGRRGANEKLFF

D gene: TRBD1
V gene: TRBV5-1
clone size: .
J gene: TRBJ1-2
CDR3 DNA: TGCGCCAGCAGCCGAACAGGGGACTACTATGGCTACACCTTC
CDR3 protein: CASSRTGDYYGYTF

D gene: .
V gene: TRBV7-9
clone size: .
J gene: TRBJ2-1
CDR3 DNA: TGTGCCAGCAGTCGGGTGAGCAGCTCCTACAATGAGCAGTTCTTC
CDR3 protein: CASSRVSSSYNEQFF

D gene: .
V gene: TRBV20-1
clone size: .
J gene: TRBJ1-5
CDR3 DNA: TGCAGTGCTAGGGGGGGCTCGGGCAATCAGCCCCAGCATTTT
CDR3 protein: CSARGGSGNQPQHF

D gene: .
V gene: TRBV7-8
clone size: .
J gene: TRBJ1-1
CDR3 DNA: TGTGCCAGCTCTAAAGGGCGGGGGGACACTGAAGCTTTCTTT
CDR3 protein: CASSKGRGDTEAFF

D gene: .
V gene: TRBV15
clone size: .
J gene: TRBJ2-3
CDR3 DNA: TGTGCCACCAGCGCAGGGATGATAGATACGCAGTATTTT
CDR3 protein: CATSAGMIDTQYF

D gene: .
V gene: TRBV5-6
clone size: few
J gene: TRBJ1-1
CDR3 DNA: TGTGCCAGCAGCTTTTCTGCGGCTGAAGCTTTCTTT
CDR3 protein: CASSFSAAEAFF

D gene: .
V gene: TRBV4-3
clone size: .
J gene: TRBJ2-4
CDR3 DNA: TGCGCCAGCAGTCTCCTCGGGGAGAACAAAAACATTCAGTACTTC
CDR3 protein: CASSLLGENKNIQYF

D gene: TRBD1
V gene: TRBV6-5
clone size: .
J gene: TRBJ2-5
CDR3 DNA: TGTGCCAGCAGACCAACGGGACAGATCGGGCAGTACTTC
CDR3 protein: CASRPTGQIGQYF

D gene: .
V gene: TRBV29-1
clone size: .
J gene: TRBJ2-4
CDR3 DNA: TGCAGCGTCGCTAATGCCGGGGCGAAAAACATTCAGTACTTC
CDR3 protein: CSVANAGAKNIQYF

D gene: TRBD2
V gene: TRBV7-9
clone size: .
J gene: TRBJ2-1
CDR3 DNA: TGTGCCAGCAGCTTCCAGCGGGGGGTCGACAATGAGCAGTTCTTC
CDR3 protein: CASSFQRGVDNEQFF

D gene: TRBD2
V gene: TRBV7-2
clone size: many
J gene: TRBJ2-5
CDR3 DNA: TGTGCCAGCAGCCTGACTAGCGGGGGGACCCAGTACTTC
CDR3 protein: CASSLTSGGTQYF

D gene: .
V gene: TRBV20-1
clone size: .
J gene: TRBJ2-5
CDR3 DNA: TGCAGTGCTAGAGTCCCCGGAAAAGAGACCCAGTACTTC
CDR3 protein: CSARVPGKETQYF

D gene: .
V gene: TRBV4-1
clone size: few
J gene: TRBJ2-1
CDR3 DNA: TGCGCCAGCAGCCACTCCCTGGAGCGGGCTAGCACTGAGCAGTTCTTC
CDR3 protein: CASSHSLERASTEQFF

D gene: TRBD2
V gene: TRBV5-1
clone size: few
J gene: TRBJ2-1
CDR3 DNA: TGCGCCAGCAGCCCCCCCGGGGGGAGCAATGAGCAGTTCTTC
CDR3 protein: CASSPPGGSNEQFF

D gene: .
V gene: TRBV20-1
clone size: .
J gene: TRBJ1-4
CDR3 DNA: TGCAGTGCTAGGTCCACAGGGTATACTAATGAAAAACTGTTTTTT
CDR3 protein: CSARSTGYTNEKLFF